The 2 T cell receptor beta chains below come from one sample, sequenced in a study of T cells after yellow fever vaccination. TCRdb redid the calling of the 5' RACE reads with MiXCR, one entry per CDR3 protein. In the table there are 510,000 or so distinct CDR3 sequences, over 15% of which are singletons. The sequencing here drew on PBMCs, taken 15 days after the yellow fever booster vaccination. Receptor source: a man aged 30 to 39 who received the YFV17D yellow fever vaccine.

V gene TRBV12-3 or TRBV12-4 combines with J gene TRBJ1-6; no definite D call. V was shortened by 7 bases and J by 3 bases, with 4 bases between the two germline ends. There are 12 residues in the CDR3. The CDR3 nucleotides are TGTGCCAGCACCAACTATAATTCACCCCTCCACTTT. This encodes CASTNYNSPLHF.

This clonotype was counted only a few times. The rearrangement links TRBV19 to TRBJ1-5; possibly TRBD1 for D (5 bases). Trimming removed 6 bases at V and 0 bases at J, with 12 bases between. Germline V CDR1 and CDR2: LNHDA, SQIVND (reference sequence). The CDR3 has 15 residues. Here the CDR3 reads CASSSTAFSNQPQHF. DNA of the CDR3: TGTGCCAGTAGCTCGACAGCGTTTAGCAATCAGCCCCAGCATTTT. Full variable domain (missing parts from reference TRBV19 and TRBJ1-5): DGGITQSPKYLFRKEGQNVTLSCEQNLNHDAMYWYRQDPGQGLRLIYYSQIVNDFQKGDIAEGYSVSREKKESFPLTVTSAQKNPTAFYLCASSSTAFSNQPQHFGDGTRLSIL.